This TCR beta chain emerged from a study of cytomegalovirus exposure and HLA in healthy donors. The PCR was carried out with 60 Vbeta primers and 13 Jbeta primers. Profiled with immunoSEQ multiplex PCR; TCRdb holds only in-frame clones, not every one. The sample gives 120,000 or so clones, 65% to 80% of which show up once; around 3.5% is in the top ten. The germline V and J ends were trimmed by 5 bases and 6 bases, with 11 bases remaining between them. Germline lookup yields CDR1 MNHEY and CDR2 SVGAGI. This CDR3 spans 13 amino acids. V and J are TRBV6-5 and TRBJ2-1; the D gene is possibly TRBD2 (5 bases). Sequencing was performed on PBMCs. The sequence was obtained from a human donor in good health. In nucleotides, the CDR3 is TGTGCCAGCAGTCGTCCGGGGTCCAATGAGCAGTTCTTC. Amino acids: CASSRPGSNEQFF.